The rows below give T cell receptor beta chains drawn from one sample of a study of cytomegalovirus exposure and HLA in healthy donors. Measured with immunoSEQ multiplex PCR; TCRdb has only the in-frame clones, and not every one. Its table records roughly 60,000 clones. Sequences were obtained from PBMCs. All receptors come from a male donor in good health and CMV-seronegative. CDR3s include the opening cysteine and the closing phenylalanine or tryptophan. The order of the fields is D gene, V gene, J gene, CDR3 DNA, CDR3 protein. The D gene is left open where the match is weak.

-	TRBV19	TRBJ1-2	TGTGCCAGTAGTATAGATGGGCCGGATGGCTACACCTTC	CASSIDGPDGYTF
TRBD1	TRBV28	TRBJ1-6	TGTGCCAGCAGCTCTCTTCTACCATCCGACAGGGAGTGGGATTCACCCCTCCACTTT	CASSSLLPSDREWDSPLHF
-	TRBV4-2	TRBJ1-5	TGTGCCAGCAGCCAAGGTGTCGGTAATAGCAATCAGCCCCAGCATTTT	CASSQGVGNSNQPQHF
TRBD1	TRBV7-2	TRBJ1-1	TGTGCCAGCAGCGTTGATTACAGGGGTGGCACTGAAGCTTTCTTT	CASSVDYRGGTEAFF
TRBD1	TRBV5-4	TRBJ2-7	TGTGCCAGCAGCTCTAGGGCCGGGGTCAGGGGGTACGAGCAGTACTTC	CASSSRAGVRGYEQYF
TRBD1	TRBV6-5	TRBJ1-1	TGTGCCAGCAGTCTCGGGACAGGGGGCAGAACTGAAGCTTTCTTT	CASSLGTGGRTEAFF
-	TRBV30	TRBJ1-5	TGTGCCTGGAGTCCAACAAATCAGCCCCAGCATTTT	CAWSPTNQPQHF
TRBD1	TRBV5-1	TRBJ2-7	TGCGCCAGCAGCTTGGGGGGACAGGGGGCTTACGAGCAGTACTTC	CASSLGGQGAYEQYF
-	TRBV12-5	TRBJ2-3	TGTGCTAGTGGTTTGGCCAGGGTAGCAGATACGCAGTATTTT	CASGLARVADTQYF
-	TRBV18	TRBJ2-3	TGTGCCAGCTCACTCACAGGGATGGATACGCAGTATTTT	CASSLTGMDTQYF
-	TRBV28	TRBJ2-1	TGTGCCAGCAGTTTACCGGGAGATCCCGGCAATGAGCAGTTCTTC	CASSLPGDPGNEQFF
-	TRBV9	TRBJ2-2	TGTGCCAGCAGCGTAGTAAGCGGCGGGGAGCTGTTTTTT	CASSVVSGGELFF
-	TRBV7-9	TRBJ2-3	TGTGCCAGCAGCTTAGTGGGGCTCACAGATACGCAGTATTTT	CASSLVGLTDTQYF
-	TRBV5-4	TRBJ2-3	TGTGCCAGCAGCCCCCTTTTTTCGGGTGTGAGGACAGATACGCAGTATTTT	CASSPLFSGVRTDTQYF
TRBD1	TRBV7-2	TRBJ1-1	TGCGCCAGCAGCCCGGGACAGTTAAAAGCTTTCTTT	CASSPGQLKAFF
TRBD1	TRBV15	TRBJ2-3	TGTGCCACCAGCAGGCACCGGGACAGGCGTGGAGATACGCAGTATTTT	CATSRHRDRRGDTQYF
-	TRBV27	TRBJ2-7	TGTGCCAGCAGTTTGGGGGGAGGATACGAGCAGTACTTC	CASSLGGGYEQYF
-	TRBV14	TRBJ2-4	TGTGCCAGCAGCCAGGAAGTTGGGGGCGCCAAAAACATTCAGTACTTC	CASSQEVGGAKNIQYF
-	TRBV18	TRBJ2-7	TGTGCCAGCTCAGGGTCGGGGTCTACTAACGAGCAGTACTTC	CASSGSGSTNEQYF
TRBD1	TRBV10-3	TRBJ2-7	TGTGCCATCAGCGGGACAGACTACGAGCAGTACTTC	CAISGTDYEQYF
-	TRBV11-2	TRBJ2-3	TGTGCCAGCAGCTTCGGAGATACGCAGTATTTT	CASSFGDTQYF
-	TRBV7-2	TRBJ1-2	TGTGCCAGCAGCCCCTCTTCTGGCTACACCTTC	CASSPSSGYTF
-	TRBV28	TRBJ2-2	TGTGCCAGCAGTTTAAGCCCAAACACCGGGGAGCTGTTTTTT	CASSLSPNTGELFF
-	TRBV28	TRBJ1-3	TGTGCCAGCAGTTTAAACAGAAACTCTGGAAACACCATATATTTT	CASSLNRNSGNTIYF
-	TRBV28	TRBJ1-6	TGTGCCAGCAGTTTACCGGGGGACTCACCCCTCCACTTT	CASSLPGDSPLHF
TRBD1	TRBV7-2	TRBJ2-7	TGTGCCAGCAGCGGACAGGGGCGTTACGAGCAGTACTTC	CASSGQGRYEQYF
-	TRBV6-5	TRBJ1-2	TGTGCCAGCAGCTTCGCGGAGGGGACCTATGGCTACACCTTC	CASSFAEGTYGYTF
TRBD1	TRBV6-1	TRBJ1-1	TGTGCCAGTGACCGACCCGCAGGGGGCGCGGACTCGGCTTTCTTT	CASDRPAGGADSAFF
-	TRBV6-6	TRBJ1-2	TGTGCCAGCAATGTACTGCTTGATGGCTACACCTTC	CASNVLLDGYTF
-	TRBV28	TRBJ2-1	TGTGCCAGCAGTTTCCCGGGATCCCGACGGGCTGAGCAGTTCTTC	CASSFPGSRRAEQFF
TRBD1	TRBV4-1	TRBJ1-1	TGCGCCAGCCGGGGACAGCTTAGGAACACTGAAGCTTTCTTT	CASRGQLRNTEAFF
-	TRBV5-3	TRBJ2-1	TGTGCCAGAAGCCAACCCGGGACTGGGTACAATGAGCAGTTCTTC	CARSQPGTGYNEQFF
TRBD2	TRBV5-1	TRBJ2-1	TGCGCCAGCAGCTCATCTAGCGGGGGAAATGAGCAGTTCTTC	CASSSSSGGNEQFF
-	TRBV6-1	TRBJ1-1	TGTGCCAGCAGTAATAAACAGGGTCTCGGGTATGAAGCTTTCTTT	CASSNKQGLGYEAFF
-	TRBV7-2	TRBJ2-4	TGTGCCAGCAGCTTAGACAGCAGAGCCAAAAACATTCAGTACTTC	CASSLDSRAKNIQYF
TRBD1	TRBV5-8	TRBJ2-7	TGTGCCAGCAGCCGACAGGGTATAGGTGCCTACGAGCAGTACTTC	CASSRQGIGAYEQYF
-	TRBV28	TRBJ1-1	TGTGCCAGCAGTTTACCACAAGGGGGACGGACTGAAGCTTTCTTT	CASSLPQGGRTEAFF
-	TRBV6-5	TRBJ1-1	TGTGCCAGCAGTTACTCCAGGGGCAACACTGAAGCTTTCTTT	CASSYSRGNTEAFF
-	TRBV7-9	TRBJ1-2	TGTGCCAGCAGCCCGTTCGGCAGGGGAGATAACTATGGCTACACCTTC	CASSPFGRGDNYGYTF
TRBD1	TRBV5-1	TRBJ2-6	TGCGCCAGCAGCTGGTATACAGGGGCCGCCTCTGGGGCCAACGTCCTGACTTTC	CASSWYTGAASGANVLTF
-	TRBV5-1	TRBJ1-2	TGCGCCAGCAGCTTGGGGGGGACCCGGGGGGCCGGCTACACCTTC	CASSLGGTRGAGYTF
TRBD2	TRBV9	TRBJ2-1	TGTGCCAGCAGCGGAGAGACCGGGACTAGCGGCGACAATGAGCAGTTCTTC	CASSGETGTSGDNEQFF
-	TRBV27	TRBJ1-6	TGTGCCAGCAGTCCCCTCGGGAGGGCGTCGAATTCACCCCTCCACTTT	CASSPLGRASNSPLHF
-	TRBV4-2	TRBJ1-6	TGTGCCAGCAGCCAAGACAGGGGTAATTCACCCCTCCACTTT	CASSQDRGNSPLHF
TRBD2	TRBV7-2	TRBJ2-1	TGTGCCAGCAGCGGATCTAGCGGTGAGCAGTTCTTC	CASSGSSGEQFF
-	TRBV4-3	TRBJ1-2	TGCGCCAGCAGCCAAGAAAGGGGGGGGGACTATGGCTACACCTTC	CASSQERGGDYGYTF
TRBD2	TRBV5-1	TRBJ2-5	TGCGCCAGCAGCTTGTGGGCGGGGGGAGAGACCCAGTACTTC	CASSLWAGGETQYF